The entry that follows covers one TCR beta chain sequence. The same CDR3 can be traced to other DNA sequences in this sample. The data stem from a study of blood T cell repertoires in COVID-19. Some clones are missing from TCRdb's copy, which holds only in-frame ones; the method was immunoSEQ multiplex PCR. The sample shows about 210,000 clones, 81% of them seen only once. The V gene end was trimmed by 0 bases and the J gene end by 1 base; junction bases not matched to a gene: 1. The CDR3 covers 15 residues. Germline V gene data show CDR1 as SGHRS and CDR2 as YFSETQ. Sequenced input: PBMCs or T cells enriched from blood (not recorded which). The V gene is TRBV5-1, the J gene TRBJ2-1, with 7 bases identical to TRBD2. This sequence was found in a woman aged 45-59 years with acute COVID-19. This chain's CDR3 is CASSLGGGSYNEQFF. CDR3 nucleotides: TGCGCCAGCAGCTTGGGCGGGGGATCCTACAATGAGCAGTTCTTC.